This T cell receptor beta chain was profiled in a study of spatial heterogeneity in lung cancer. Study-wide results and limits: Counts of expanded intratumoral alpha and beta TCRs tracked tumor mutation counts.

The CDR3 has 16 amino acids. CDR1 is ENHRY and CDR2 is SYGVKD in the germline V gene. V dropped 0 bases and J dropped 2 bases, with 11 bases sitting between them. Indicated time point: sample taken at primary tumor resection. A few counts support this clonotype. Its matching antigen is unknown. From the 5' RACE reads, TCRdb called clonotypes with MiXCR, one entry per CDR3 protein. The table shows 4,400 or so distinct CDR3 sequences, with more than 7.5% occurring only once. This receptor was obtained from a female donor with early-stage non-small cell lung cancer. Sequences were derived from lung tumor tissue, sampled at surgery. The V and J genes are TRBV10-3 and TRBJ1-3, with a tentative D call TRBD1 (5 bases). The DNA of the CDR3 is TGTGCCATCAGTGAGTCAAGCGTAGGGGCTGGAAACACCATATATTTT. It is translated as CAISESSVGAGNTIYF.